Sequencing of this TCR beta chain was carried out in a study of metastatic and nonmetastatic thyroid tumors. Study at large: Repertoires from malignant and benign thyroid patients were compared across blood and tumor or nodule tissue.

The CDR3 is 14 amino acids. Trimming took 1 base from V and 0 from J, leaving 7 bases between them. Germline V gene sequence: CDR1 SGHRS, CDR2 YFSETQ. Thyroid surgery had not been preceded by any treatment in any patient. With MiXCR, TCRdb reprocessed the PCR reads. The sample shows about 85,000 clones, approximately 9% of them seen only once. This clone was seen a few times. A single base separates this from a much larger clone, so it may be a read error. The TCR sequence derives from a female donor with papillary thyroid cancer or a benign thyroid nodule (not recorded which). Some clones in this sample may be carry-over from other donors' samples. V usage is TRBV5-1 and J usage is TRBJ1-1; D is uncertain. The sequenced material came from blood. The CDR3 here is CASSLWTVNTEAFF. DNA for the CDR3: TGCGCCAGCAGCTTGTGGACTGTGAACACTGAAGCTTTCTTT.